The source of this T cell receptor (beta chain) is a study of a mutant IDH1 vaccine in newly diagnosed glioma. About the study: Commencement of vaccination occurred 4-6 weeks following radiotherapy alone, or concurrently with temozolomide cycles.

Worth noting for this clone: Its antigen is still unknown.

The CDR3 is made up of 15 amino acids. Germline-derived CDR1 and CDR2 are MNHEY and SMNVEV (reference sequence). V dropped 4 bases and J dropped 8; count of bases not matched to a gene: 10. Regarding time point: week 35, safety follow-up. Each vaccine dose was 300 ug of mutant IDH1 20-mer peptide, with topical imiquimod. Vaccinations, eight in total, occurred in weeks 1, 3, 5, 7, 11, 15, 19, 23. Repertoires were generated with immunoSEQ multiplex PCR, while TCRdb's copy carries only in-frame clones and drops some. The repertoire has 60,000 to 65,000 clones, 80% to 85% of them found once; the top ten carry about 4.2%.

The material sequenced was PBMCs, taken from a glioma patient whose treatment included an IDH1 peptide vaccine. V is TRBV27 and J is TRBJ1-1, with TRBD1 matching 10 bases. The source is a man aged 25 to 45 with glioma. CDR3 region: CASSSKGQGYLEAFF. CDR3 sequence (DNA): TGTGCCAGCAGTTCAAAGGGACAGGGGTATTTAGAAGCTTTCTTT.